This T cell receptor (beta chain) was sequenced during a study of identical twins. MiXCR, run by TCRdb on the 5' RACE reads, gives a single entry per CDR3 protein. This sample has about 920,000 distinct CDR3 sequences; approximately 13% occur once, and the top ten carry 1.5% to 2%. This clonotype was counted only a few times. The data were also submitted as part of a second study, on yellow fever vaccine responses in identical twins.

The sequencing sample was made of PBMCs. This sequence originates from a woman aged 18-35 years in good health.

The CDR3: CASRRQGALPNTGELFF. For the CDR3, the DNA is TGTGCCAGCAGACGACAGGGGGCTCTGCCGAACACCGGGGAGCTGTTTTTT. The chain carries TRBV12-3 or TRBV12-4 and TRBJ2-2, with 10 bases matching TRBD1. The V segment lost 6 bases and the J segment 0 bases; nucleotides outside the gene matches: 7. The CDR3 has 17 residues.